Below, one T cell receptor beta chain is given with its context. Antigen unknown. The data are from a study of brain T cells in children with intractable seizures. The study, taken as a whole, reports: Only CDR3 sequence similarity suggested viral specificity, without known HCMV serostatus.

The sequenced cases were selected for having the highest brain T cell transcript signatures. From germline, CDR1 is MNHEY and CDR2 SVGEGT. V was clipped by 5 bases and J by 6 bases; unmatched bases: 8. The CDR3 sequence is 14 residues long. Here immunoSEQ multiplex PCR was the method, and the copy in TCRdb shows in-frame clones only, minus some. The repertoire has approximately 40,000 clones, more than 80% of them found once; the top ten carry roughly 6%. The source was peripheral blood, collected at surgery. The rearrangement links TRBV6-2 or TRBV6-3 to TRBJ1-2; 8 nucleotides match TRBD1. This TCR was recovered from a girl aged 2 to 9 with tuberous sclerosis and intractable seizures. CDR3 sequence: CASSLWTGRNGYTF. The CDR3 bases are TGTGCCAGCAGTCTCTGGACAGGGAGGAATGGCTACACCTTC.